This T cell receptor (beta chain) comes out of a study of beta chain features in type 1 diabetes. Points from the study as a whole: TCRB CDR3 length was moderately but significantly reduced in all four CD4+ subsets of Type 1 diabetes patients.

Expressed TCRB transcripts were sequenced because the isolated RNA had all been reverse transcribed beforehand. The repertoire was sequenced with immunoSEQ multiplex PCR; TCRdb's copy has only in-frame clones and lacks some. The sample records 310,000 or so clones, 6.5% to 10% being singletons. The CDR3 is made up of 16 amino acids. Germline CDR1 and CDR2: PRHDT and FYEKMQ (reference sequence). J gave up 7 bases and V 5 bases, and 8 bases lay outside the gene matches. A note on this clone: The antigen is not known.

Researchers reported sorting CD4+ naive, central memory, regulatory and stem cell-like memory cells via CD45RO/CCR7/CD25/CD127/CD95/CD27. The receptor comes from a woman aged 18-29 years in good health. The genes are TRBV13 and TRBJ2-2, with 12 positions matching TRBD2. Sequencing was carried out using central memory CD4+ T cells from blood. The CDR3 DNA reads TGTGCCAGCAGCCCCTCTAGCGGGAGGGTGGACGGGGAGCTGTTTTTT. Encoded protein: CASSPSSGRVDGELFF.